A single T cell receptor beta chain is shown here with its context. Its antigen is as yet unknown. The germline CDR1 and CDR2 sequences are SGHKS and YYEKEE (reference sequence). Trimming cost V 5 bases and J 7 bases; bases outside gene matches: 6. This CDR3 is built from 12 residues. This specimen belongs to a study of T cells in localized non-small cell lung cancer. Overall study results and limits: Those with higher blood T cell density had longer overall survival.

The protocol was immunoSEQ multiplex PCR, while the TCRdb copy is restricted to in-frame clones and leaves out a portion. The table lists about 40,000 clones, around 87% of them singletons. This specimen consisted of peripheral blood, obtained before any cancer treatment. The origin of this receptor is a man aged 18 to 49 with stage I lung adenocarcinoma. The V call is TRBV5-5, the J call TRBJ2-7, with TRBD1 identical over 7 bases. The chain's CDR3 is CASSLQGREQYF. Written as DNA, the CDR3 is TGTGCCAGCAGTCTACAGGGGCGGGAGCAGTACTTC.